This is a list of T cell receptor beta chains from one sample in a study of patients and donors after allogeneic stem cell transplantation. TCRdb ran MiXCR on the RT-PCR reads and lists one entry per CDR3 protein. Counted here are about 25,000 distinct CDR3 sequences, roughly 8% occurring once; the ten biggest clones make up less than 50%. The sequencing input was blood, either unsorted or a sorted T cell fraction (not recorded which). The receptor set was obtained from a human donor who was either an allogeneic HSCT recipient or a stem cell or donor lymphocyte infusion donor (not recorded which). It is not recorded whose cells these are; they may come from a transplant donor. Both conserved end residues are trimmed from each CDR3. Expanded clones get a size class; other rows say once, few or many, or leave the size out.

cdr3_aa: ATSDSTSGSADTQY
clone_size: few
v_call: TRBV24-1
j_call: TRBJ2-3

cdr3_aa: ASTRTANTEAF
clone_size: many
v_call: TRBV12-3/TRBV12-4
j_call: TRBJ1-1

cdr3_aa: ASSPMVDNYEQY
clone_size: few
v_call: TRBV18
j_call: TRBJ2-7

cdr3_aa: ASRWQTNTEAF
clone_size: .
v_call: TRBV6-1
j_call: TRBJ1-1

cdr3_aa: ASSLGHGVTQY
clone_size: .
v_call: TRBV7-7
j_call: TRBJ2-5

cdr3_aa: ASSGQGAQGSYNEQF
clone_size: .
v_call: TRBV18
j_call: TRBJ2-1

cdr3_aa: ASSAQTRQPQH
clone_size: few
v_call: TRBV7-6
j_call: TRBJ1-5

cdr3_aa: ASSPAGSRSEQY
clone_size: many
v_call: TRBV28
j_call: TRBJ2-7

cdr3_aa: ASSSSGGGTDTQY
clone_size: .
v_call: TRBV6-5
j_call: TRBJ2-3

cdr3_aa: AMRPGGSGNTIY
clone_size: few
v_call: TRBV10-3
j_call: TRBJ1-3

cdr3_aa: ASSPSPLAASYNEQF
clone_size: many
v_call: TRBV4-2
j_call: TRBJ2-1

cdr3_aa: ASSPPGTVTYEQY
clone_size: many
v_call: TRBV7-9
j_call: TRBJ2-7

cdr3_aa: ASSLTAETQY
clone_size: many
v_call: TRBV5-1
j_call: TRBJ2-5

cdr3_aa: ATSGYGYT
clone_size: few
v_call: TRBV10-3
j_call: TRBJ1-2

cdr3_aa: ASSPSRDRGIHEQY
clone_size: many
v_call: TRBV18
j_call: TRBJ2-7

cdr3_aa: ASSLVGTANEKLF
clone_size: many
v_call: TRBV7-9
j_call: TRBJ1-4

cdr3_aa: ASSPDRDQPQH
clone_size: few
v_call: TRBV11-2
j_call: TRBJ1-5

cdr3_aa: ASLGQPGYSPLH
clone_size: many
v_call: TRBV28
j_call: TRBJ1-6

cdr3_aa: SVEDELAVAKNIQY
clone_size: once
v_call: TRBV29-1
j_call: TRBJ2-4

cdr3_aa: ASARGQGQVPTEAF
clone_size: few
v_call: TRBV4-1
j_call: TRBJ1-1

cdr3_aa: ASSSPAPGNQPQH
clone_size: many
v_call: TRBV28
j_call: TRBJ1-5

cdr3_aa: ASSQEGGGPADTQY
clone_size: many
v_call: TRBV3-1
j_call: TRBJ2-3

cdr3_aa: ASVKPLTEAF
clone_size: many
v_call: TRBV4-1
j_call: TRBJ1-1

cdr3_aa: ASSWTGIDGYT
clone_size: many
v_call: TRBV7-9
j_call: TRBJ1-2

cdr3_aa: ASSLGQYSGNTIY
clone_size: many
v_call: TRBV3-1
j_call: TRBJ1-3

cdr3_aa: ASSLALGRFETQY
clone_size: few
v_call: TRBV7-9
j_call: TRBJ2-5

cdr3_aa: ASSLVQKTQY
clone_size: many
v_call: TRBV7-9
j_call: TRBJ2-5

cdr3_aa: ASNWGGSYNEQF
clone_size: few
v_call: TRBV28
j_call: TRBJ2-1

cdr3_aa: ASSPGPPGTGELF
clone_size: many
v_call: TRBV18
j_call: TRBJ2-2

cdr3_aa: ASSLGPEQF
clone_size: many
v_call: TRBV7-9
j_call: TRBJ2-1

cdr3_aa: ASTLTAAGGPSTDTQY
clone_size: many
v_call: TRBV6-4
j_call: TRBJ2-3

cdr3_aa: ASSFLQWNTIY
clone_size: many
v_call: TRBV7-2
j_call: TRBJ1-3

cdr3_aa: ASSYLQGAYEQY
clone_size: many
v_call: TRBV6-5
j_call: TRBJ2-7

cdr3_aa: ASTPRGRDNEKLF
clone_size: .
v_call: TRBV12-3/TRBV12-4
j_call: TRBJ1-4

cdr3_aa: ASSVTARGRVGNTIY
clone_size: .
v_call: TRBV9
j_call: TRBJ1-3

cdr3_aa: ASSYGLAARGQY
clone_size: many
v_call: TRBV6-5
j_call: TRBJ2-5

cdr3_aa: ASSDGGVVYEQY
clone_size: many
v_call: TRBV6-1
j_call: TRBJ2-7

cdr3_aa: ASSPLEEQPQH
clone_size: few
v_call: TRBV18
j_call: TRBJ1-5

cdr3_aa: SARVGTDYGYT
clone_size: few
v_call: TRBV20-1
j_call: TRBJ1-2

cdr3_aa: ASSPEGRDRQPQH
clone_size: few
v_call: TRBV5-1
j_call: TRBJ1-5

cdr3_aa: ASSLLGNYGYT
clone_size: many
v_call: TRBV12-3/TRBV12-4
j_call: TRBJ1-2